A single sample is the source of the 8 T cell receptor beta chains below, sequenced in a study of long-term antiretroviral therapy in people with HIV. Investigators performed immunoSEQ version v3.0 at survey level. TCRdb's table, derived via immunoSEQ multiplex PCR, lists solely in-frame clones and lacks some. The table includes roughly 9,000 clones, around 77% detected once. The sequenced sample was unsorted PBMCs, obtained 0.4 years before starting antiretroviral therapy. The receptor set was obtained from a man aged 25 to 40 with HIV.

V is TRBV30 and J is TRBJ1-1; D may be TRBD1 (5 bases). CDR1 is GTSNPN and CDR2 is SVGIG in the germline V gene (reference sequence). There are 12 residues in the CDR3. V lost 0 bases to trimming and J lost 8 bases, with 10 bases between them. Here the CDR3 reads CAWSVQATEAFF. Here the CDR3 DNA reads TGTGCCTGGAGTGTACAGGCAACGGAAGCTTTCTTT.

The chain has TRBV6-1 and TRBJ2-7, with D possibly matching TRBD2 (5 bases). Trimming left V 6 bases short and J 6 bases short, with 9 bases between. This CDR3 has 11 amino acids. Germline V gene lookup returns CDR1 MNHNS and CDR2 SASEGT. CDR3 in amino acids: CASRAAGEQYF. In nucleotides, the CDR3 is TGTGCCAGCAGGGCGGCGGGCGAGCAGTACTTC.

The CDR3 region is CASSRQRQGAEAFF. In DNA form, the CDR3 reads TGTGCCAGCAGCCGTCAAAGACAGGGGGCTGAAGCTTTCTTT. The chain carries TRBV28 and TRBJ1-1; 9 bases line up with TRBD1. Germline loops: CDR1 MDHEN, CDR2 SYDVKM. The CDR3 sequence is 14 residues long. Unmatched junction bases numbered 8, after V lost 6 bases and J lost 6 bases. Looking up the rest from reference TRBV28 and TRBJ1-1 gives the full variable domain: DVKVTQSSRYLVKRTGEKVFLECVQDMDHENMFWYRQDPGLGLRLIYFSYDVKMKEKGDIPEGYSVSREKKERFSLILESASTNQTSMYLCASSRQRQGAEAFFGQGTRLTVV.

The V gene is TRBV30, the J gene TRBJ1-1, with D hard to call. This CDR3 region has 11 residues. The V end was cut by 5 bases, the J end by 1 base, with 5 bases between. In germline, CDR1 is GTSNPN, CDR2 SVGIG (reference sequence). CDR3 residues: CAWGPNTEAFF. As DNA, the CDR3 is TGTGCCTGGGGTCCGAACACTGAAGCTTTCTTT.

This clone came up once. The V gene is TRBV30, the J gene TRBJ2-1; D is unclear. Germline lookup yields CDR1 GTSNPN and CDR2 SVGIG (reference sequence). V lost 3 bases to trimming and J lost 1 base, with 19 bases between them. The CDR3 is 17 amino acids. The CDR3 protein is CAWRGKAALRSYNEQFF. The CDR3 bases are TGTGCCTGGAGGGGTAAGGCAGCCTTAAGGTCCTACAATGAGCAGTTCTTC.

The sample holds one count of this clone. The rearrangement uses TRBV19 and TRBJ2-1, with TRBD1 as a possible D gene (5 bases). The V gene lost 5 bases and the J gene lost 4 bases, with 15 bases spanning the gap. The CDR3 sequence is 15 residues long. Per germline, CDR1 LNHDA and CDR2 SQIVND (reference sequence). The CDR3 DNA sequence: TGTGCCAGTAGTTTTCAGGGCCTGGGGTACAATGAGCAGTTCTTC. It encodes CASSFQGLGYNEQFF.

The rearrangement joins TRBV7-9 to TRBJ2-1; perhaps TRBD2 as D (7 bases). V was clipped by 2 bases and J by 5 bases, with 13 bases between them. The CDR3 length is 15 residues. CDR1 and CDR2 from the germline V gene are SEHNR and FQNEAQ (reference sequence). The CDR3 protein is CASSLTGGGHNEQFF. The CDR3 nucleotides read TGTGCCAGCAGCTTAACGGGGGGCGGTCACAATGAGCAGTTCTTC.

This clone has just a few counts. The chain employs TRBV18 and TRBJ2-7, with a weak D call TRBD2 (6 bases). V lost 4 bases and J lost 4, with 11 bases in between. The CDR3 has 13 amino acids. Germline lookup yields CDR1 KGHSH and CDR2 LQKENI. The CDR3 DNA reads as TGTGCCAGCTCACGTCGGGAGTCGTACGAGCAGTACTTC. Translation: CASSRRESYEQYF.